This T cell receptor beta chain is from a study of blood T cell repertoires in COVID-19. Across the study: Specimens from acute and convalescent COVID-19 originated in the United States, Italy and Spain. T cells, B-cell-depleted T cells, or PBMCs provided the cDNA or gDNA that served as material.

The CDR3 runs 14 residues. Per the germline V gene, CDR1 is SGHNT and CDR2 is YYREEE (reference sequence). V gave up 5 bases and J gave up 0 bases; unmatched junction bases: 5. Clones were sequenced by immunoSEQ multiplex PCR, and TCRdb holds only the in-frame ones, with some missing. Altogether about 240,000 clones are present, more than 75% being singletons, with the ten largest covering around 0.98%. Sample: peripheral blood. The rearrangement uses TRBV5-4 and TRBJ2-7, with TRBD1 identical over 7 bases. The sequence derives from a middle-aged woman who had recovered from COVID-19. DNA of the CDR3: TGTGCCAGCAGTCTCCGGGACAGCTCCTACGAGCAGTACTTC. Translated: CASSLRDSSYEQYF.